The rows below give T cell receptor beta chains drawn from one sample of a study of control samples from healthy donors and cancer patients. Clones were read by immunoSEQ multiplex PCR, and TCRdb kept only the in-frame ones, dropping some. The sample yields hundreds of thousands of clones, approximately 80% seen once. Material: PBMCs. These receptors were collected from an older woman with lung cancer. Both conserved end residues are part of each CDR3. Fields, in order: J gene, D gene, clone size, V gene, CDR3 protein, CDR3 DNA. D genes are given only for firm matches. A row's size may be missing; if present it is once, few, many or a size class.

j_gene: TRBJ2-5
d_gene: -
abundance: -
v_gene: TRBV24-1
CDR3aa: CATSDGAAASEETQYF
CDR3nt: TGTGCCACCAGTGATGGCGCGGCCGCCTCGGAGGAGACCCAGTACTTC

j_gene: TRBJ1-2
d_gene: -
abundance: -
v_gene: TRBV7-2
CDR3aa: CASSPPKGAYGYTF
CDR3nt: TGTGCCAGCAGCCCCCCCAAAGGGGCCTATGGCTACACCTTC

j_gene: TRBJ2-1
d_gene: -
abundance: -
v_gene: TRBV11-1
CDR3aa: CASSNDDTYNEQFF
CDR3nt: TGTGCCAGCAGCAATGACGACACCTACAATGAGCAGTTCTTC

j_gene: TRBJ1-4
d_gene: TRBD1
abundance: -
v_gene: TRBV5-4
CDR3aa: CASSSSQGAGEKLFF
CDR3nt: TGTGCCAGCAGCTCCTCTCAGGGGGCGGGTGAAAAACTGTTTTTT

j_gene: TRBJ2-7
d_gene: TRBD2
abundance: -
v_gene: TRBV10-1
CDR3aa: CASSEGLAGGSSYEQYF
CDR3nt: TGCGCCAGCAGTGAGGGACTAGCGGGGGGAAGCTCCTACGAGCAGTACTTC

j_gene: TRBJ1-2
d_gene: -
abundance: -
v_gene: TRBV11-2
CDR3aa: CASTSIAGWDGYTF
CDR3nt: TGTGCCAGCACTTCGATCGCAGGGTGGGATGGCTACACCTTC

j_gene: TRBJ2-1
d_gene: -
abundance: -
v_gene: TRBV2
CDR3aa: CASSEGPGVNEQFF
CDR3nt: TGTGCCAGCAGTGAAGGGCCCGGAGTAAATGAGCAGTTCTTC

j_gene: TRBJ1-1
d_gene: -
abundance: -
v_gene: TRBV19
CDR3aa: CASSAIRGTEAFF
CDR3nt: TGTGCCAGTAGTGCCATAAGAGGGACTGAAGCTTTCTTT

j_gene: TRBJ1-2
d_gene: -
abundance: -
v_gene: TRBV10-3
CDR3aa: CAISDQGLAGYTF
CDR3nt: TGTGCCATCAGTGATCAGGGTTTGGCTGGCTACACCTTC

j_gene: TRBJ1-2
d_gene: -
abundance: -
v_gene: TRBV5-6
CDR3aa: CASSPGTRGYTF
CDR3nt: TGTGCCAGCAGCCCGGGGACTCGTGGCTACACCTTC

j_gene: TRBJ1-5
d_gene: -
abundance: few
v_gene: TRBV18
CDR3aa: CASSPRLQEPQHF
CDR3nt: TGTGCCAGCTCACCGCGTCTTCAGGAGCCCCAGCATTTT

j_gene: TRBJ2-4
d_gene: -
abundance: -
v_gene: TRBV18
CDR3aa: CASSPGSGLKNIQYF
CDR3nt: TGTGCCAGCTCACCTGGCAGTGGATTAAAAAACATTCAGTACTTC

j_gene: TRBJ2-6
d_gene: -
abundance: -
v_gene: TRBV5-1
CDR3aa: CASSSPTGANVLTF
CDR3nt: TGCGCCAGCAGCTCCCCGACTGGGGCCAACGTCCTGACTTTC

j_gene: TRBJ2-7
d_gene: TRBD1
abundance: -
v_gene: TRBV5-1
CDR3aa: CASSQDRGYEQYF
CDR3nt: TGCGCCAGCAGCCAGGACAGGGGCTACGAGCAGTACTTC

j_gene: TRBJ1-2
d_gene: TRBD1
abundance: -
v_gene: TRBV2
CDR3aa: CASSDRTGGDPYGYTF
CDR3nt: TGTGCCAGCAGTGACCGGACAGGAGGGGATCCCTATGGCTACACCTTC

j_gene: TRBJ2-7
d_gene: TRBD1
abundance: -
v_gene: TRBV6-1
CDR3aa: CASSEDRGRWVF
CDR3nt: TGTGCCAGCAGTGAAGACAGGGGACGGTGGGTCTTC

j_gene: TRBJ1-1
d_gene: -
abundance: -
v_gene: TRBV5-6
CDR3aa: CASSSIDRPRGTEAFF
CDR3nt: TGTGCCAGCAGCTCGATCGACAGGCCAAGAGGCACTGAAGCTTTCTTT

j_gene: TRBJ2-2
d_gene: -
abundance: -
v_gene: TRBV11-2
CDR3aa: CASSLSLLYTGELFF
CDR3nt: TGTGCCAGCAGCTTATCACTACTTTACACCGGGGAGCTGTTTTTT

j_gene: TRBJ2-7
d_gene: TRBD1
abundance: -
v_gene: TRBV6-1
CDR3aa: CASSEGTGIPYEQYF
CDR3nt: TGTGCCAGCAGTGAGGGGACAGGGATTCCCTACGAGCAGTACTTC

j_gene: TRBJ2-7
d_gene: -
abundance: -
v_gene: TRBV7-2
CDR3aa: CASSLGGGAREQYF
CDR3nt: TGTGCCAGCAGCTTAGGAGGGGGGGCCAGAGAGCAGTACTTC

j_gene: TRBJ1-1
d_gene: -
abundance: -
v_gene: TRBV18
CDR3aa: CASSPIRSPTEAFF
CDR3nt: TGTGCCAGCTCACCCATCCGCTCCCCCACTGAAGCTTTCTTT

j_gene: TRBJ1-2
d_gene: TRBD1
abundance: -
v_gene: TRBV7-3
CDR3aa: CASSLTGTGGYGYTF
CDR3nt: TGTGCCAGCAGCTTAACGGGGACAGGGGGCTATGGCTACACCTTC

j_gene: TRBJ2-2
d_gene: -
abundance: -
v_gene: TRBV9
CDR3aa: CASSVRTSGAELFF
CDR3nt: TGTGCCAGCAGCGTGAGAACCTCAGGGGCGGAGCTGTTTTTT

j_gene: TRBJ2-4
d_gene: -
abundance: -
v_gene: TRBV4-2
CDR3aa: CASSPQPTAIAKNIQYF
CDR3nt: TGTGCCAGCAGCCCACAGCCGACAGCTATAGCCAAAAACATTCAGTACTTC

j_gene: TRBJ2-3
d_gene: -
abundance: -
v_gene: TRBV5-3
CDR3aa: CARSLSCAGNSTDTQYF
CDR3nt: TGTGCCAGAAGCTTGAGTTGCGCGGGGAATAGCACAGATACGCAGTATTTT

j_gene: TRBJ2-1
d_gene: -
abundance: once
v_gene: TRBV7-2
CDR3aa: CASSLTGWGEQFF
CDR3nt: TGTGCCAGCAGCTTAACAGGGTGGGGTGAGCAGTTCTTC

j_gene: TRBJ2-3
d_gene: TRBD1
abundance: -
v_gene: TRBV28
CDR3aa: CASRDSSTDTQYF
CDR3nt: TGTGCCAGTCGGGACAGCAGCACAGATACGCAGTATTTT

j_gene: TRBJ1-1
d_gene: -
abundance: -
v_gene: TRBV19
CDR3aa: CASSIGQDTEAFF
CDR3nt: TGTGCCAGTAGTATAGGACAGGACACTGAAGCTTTCTTT

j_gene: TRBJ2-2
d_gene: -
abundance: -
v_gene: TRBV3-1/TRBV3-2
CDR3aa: CASSPTSGTTNTGELFF
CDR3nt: TGTGCCAGCAGCCCTACATCGGGGACGACGAACACCGGGGAGCTGTTTTTT

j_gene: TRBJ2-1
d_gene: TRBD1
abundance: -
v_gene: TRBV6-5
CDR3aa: CASRAGTGVFNEQFF
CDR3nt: TGTGCCAGCAGGGCCGGGACAGGGGTCTTCAATGAGCAGTTCTTC

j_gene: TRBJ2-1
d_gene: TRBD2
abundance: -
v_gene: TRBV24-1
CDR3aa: CATSDTLAGVAEQFF
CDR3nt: TGTGCCACCAGTGATACACTAGCGGGAGTTGCTGAGCAGTTCTTC

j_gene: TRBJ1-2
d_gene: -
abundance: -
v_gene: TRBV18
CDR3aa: CASSPPVRDPGYTF
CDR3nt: TGTGCCAGCTCACCACCGGTCCGCGACCCAGGCTACACCTTC

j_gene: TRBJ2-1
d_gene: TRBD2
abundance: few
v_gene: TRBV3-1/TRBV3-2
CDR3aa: CASSHLLAGGPREQFF
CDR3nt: TGTGCCAGCAGCCATCTACTAGCGGGAGGGCCTCGTGAGCAGTTCTTC

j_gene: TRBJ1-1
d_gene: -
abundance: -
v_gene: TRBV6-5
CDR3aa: CASSYSAGVNTEAFF
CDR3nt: TGTGCCAGCAGTTACTCGGCAGGGGTGAACACTGAAGCTTTCTTT

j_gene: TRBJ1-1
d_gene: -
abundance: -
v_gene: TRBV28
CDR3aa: CASSLTASYLPNTEAFF
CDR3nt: TGTGCCAGCAGTTTGACGGCCTCGTATCTGCCGAACACTGAAGCTTTCTTT

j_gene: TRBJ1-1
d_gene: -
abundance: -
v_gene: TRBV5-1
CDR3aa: CASSLHDGDTEAFF
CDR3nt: TGCGCCAGCAGCTTGCACGATGGGGACACTGAAGCTTTCTTT